The 10 T cell receptor beta chains below were found in one sample sequenced in a study of blood T cell repertoires in COVID-19. Sequenced by immunoSEQ multiplex PCR; TCRdb stores in-frame clones only, minus some. The sample carries hundreds of thousands of clones, roughly 86% recorded once. Sequencing was performed on peripheral blood. These receptor sequences come from a man aged 65 to 79 with acute or convalescent COVID-19.

The genes are TRBV6-7 and TRBJ1-5; D not resolved. TRBV6-7 is annotated as an ORF whose role is uncertain. Deletions cut 5 bases from V and 1 base from J, with 12 bases between. The CDR3 spans 15 residues. CDR3: CASSPSELSNQPQHF. The CDR3 nucleotides are TGTGCCAGCAGTCCCTCTGAGTTGAGCAATCAGCCCCAGCATTTT.

J is TRBJ1-5 and V is TRBV18, with D possibly matching TRBD1 (6 bases). V gave up 8 bases and J gave up 4 bases, with 15 bases separating them. This CDR3 is 14 amino acids long. Germline V gene lookup returns CDR1 KGHSH and CDR2 LQKENI. This CDR3 reads CASTQGRGNQPQHF. The CDR3, as DNA: TGTGCCAGCACACAGGGAAGGGGGAATCAGCCCCAGCATTTT. The variable domain in full, with the rest retrieved from reference TRBV18 and TRBJ1-5, is NAGVMQNPRHLVRRRGQEARLRCSPMKGHSHVYWYRQLPEEGLKFMVYLQKENIIDESGMPKERFSAEFPKEGPSILRIQQVVRGDSAAYFCASTQGRGNQPQHFGDGTRLSIL.

The chain combines TRBV4-3 with TRBJ1-3; no reliable D call. Germline V gene lookup returns CDR1 LGHNA and CDR2 YSLEER. The CDR3 extends over 16 amino acids. V lost 0 bases and J 0 bases, leaving 9 bases between the germline ends. The CDR3 region is CASSQDRLNSGNTIYF. The DNA of the CDR3 is TGCGCCAGCAGCCAAGACAGGCTTAACTCTGGAAACACCATATATTTT.

This clone was counted a few times. The rearrangement joins TRBV6-6 to TRBJ2-2, with TRBD1 identical over 7 bases. Looked up from germline, CDR1 is MNHNY and CDR2 is SVGAGI (reference sequence). The CDR3 runs to 14 residues. Trimming removed 6 bases from V and 4 bases from J; junction bases left unmatched: 5. CDR3 in amino acids: CASSQGQPTGELFF. CDR3 nucleotide sequence: TGTGCCAGCAGCCAGGGACAGCCCACCGGGGAGCTGTTTTTT.

V and J are TRBV19 and TRBJ2-1; D ambiguous. Germline-derived CDR1 and CDR2 are LNHDA and SQIVND (reference sequence). This CDR3 is built from 12 residues. Deletions cut 10 bases from V and 5 bases from J, with 12 bases between. The CDR3 region is CATQSPDNEQFF. CDR3 bases: TGTGCCACCCAATCTCCGGACAATGAGCAGTTCTTC.

The rearrangement links TRBV12-3 or TRBV12-4 to TRBJ2-1; 7 nucleotides agree with TRBD2. CDR3 length: 13 amino acids. Trimming took 1 base from V and 9 from J; bases not matched to a gene: 3. The DNA of the CDR3 is TGTGCCAGCAGTTTAGACGGGAGGAGTGAGCAGTTCTTC. This translates into CASSLDGRSEQFF.

This rearrangement joins TRBV14 to TRBJ2-1; maybe TRBD2 (5 bases). The CDR3 totals 13 residues. Trimming took off 0 bases at V and 15 bases at J, with 15 bases between the two ends. CDR1 is SGHDN, CDR2 FVKESK, per germline. DNA of the CDR3: TGTGCCAGCAGCCAAGACTTAACGGGAAGGCGGTTCTTC. Its translation: CASSQDLTGRRFF.

The J gene is TRBJ1-1, the V gene TRBV6-6; 9 bases are a match to TRBD1. The CDR3 loop spans 14 amino acids. V shed 6 bases and J 0 bases; nucleotides not matched to a gene: 2. Germline assignment: CDR1 MNHNY and CDR2 SVGAGI (reference sequence). Here the CDR3 DNA reads TGTGCCAGCAGGGGACAGGGTATGAACACTGAAGCTTTCTTT. This sequence encodes CASRGQGMNTEAFF.

The rearrangement uses TRBV5-5 and TRBJ1-3; no clear D. Germline V lookup: CDR1 SGHKS, CDR2 YYEKEE (reference sequence). Trimming took 4 bases from V and 2 from J, leaving 7 bases between them. The CDR3 is 13 residues long. The CDR3 sequence is CASSGQAGNTIYF. CDR3 coding DNA: TGTGCCAGCAGCGGGCAGGCTGGAAACACCATATATTTT.

The gene calls are TRBV5-1 and TRBJ2-1; 8 bases fit TRBD1. Germline CDR1 reads SGHRS; CDR2 reads YFSETQ. The length of the CDR3 is 13 residues. With 3 bases clipped from V and 9 bases from J, the junction kept 5 bases outside the gene matches. The CDR3 spells CASSWTDRGEQFF. The CDR3 nucleotides are TGCGCCAGCAGCTGGACAGACAGGGGTGAGCAGTTCTTC.